Here is one T cell receptor (beta chain) with its context. No antigen is known for it. These data come from a study of T cell responses to AZD1222 COVID-19 vaccine. General study results and limits: Only 6 or 7 people who got AZD1222 tested seropositive at baseline. In the spike-specific TCR repertoire, nearly half reportedly target unmutated variant regions. Increased Spike-specific TCR breadth and depth were observed after two AZD1222 doses.

This CDR3 spans 11 amino acids. V shed 7 bases and J shed 5 bases, with 8 bases lying between them. CDR1 and CDR2 (germline): SEHNR, FQNEAQ (reference sequence). Data came from immunoSEQ multiplex PCR; TCRdb stores just in-frame clones and leaves some out. In the table there are roughly 160,000 clones, around 89% of which are singletons. The material sequenced was peripheral blood, taken on day 0 of AZD1222 vaccination. The origin of this receptor is an adult in good health. This sequence joins TRBV7-9 and TRBJ2-5; D remains unclear. The CDR3 spells CASTLKETQYF. DNA of the CDR3: TGTGCCAGCACCCTTAAGGAGACCCAGTACTTC.